This T cell receptor beta chain comes out of a study of chemoradiotherapy in HPV16-positive cancers. Findings and caveats of the study: Functional assays defining HPV-specific T cells used only a couple of HPV16-positive patients.

Assay used: immunoSEQ multiplex PCR; TCRdb lists only in-frame clones, some missing. Here the sample spans around 6,200 clones, 83% being singletons. CDR3 length: 18 amino acids. Per the germline V gene, CDR1 is LGHNA and CDR2 is YNFKEQ. The ends lost 1 base at V and 4 bases at J; junction bases unmatched: 10. This clone was observed once. Its antigen is not identified. The chain joins TRBV4-2 to TRBJ2-7, with 13 bases aligning to TRBD2. The sequence derives from a human donor with HPV-associated anogenital cancer. The sample here was tumor tissue, taken from a patient who underwent chemoradiotherapy. DNA for the CDR3: TGTGCCAGCAGCCAAGCCTCTATACTAGCGGGAGGGATTTACGAGCAGTACTTC. Protein: CASSQASILAGGIYEQYF.